The 29 T cell receptor beta chains below come from one sample, sequenced in a study of blood T cell repertoires in COVID-19. Sequencing was performed with immunoSEQ multiplex PCR; in TCRdb, only in-frame clones are kept and a portion is missing. The table shows 65,000 to 90,000 clones, with 70% to 90% occurring only once. The sequencing input was peripheral blood. These receptors were taken from an elderly man with COVID-19, enrolled during active disease.

The V call is TRBV19, the J call TRBJ1-1; 8 nucleotides align to TRBD1. The trim removed 6 bases at V and 8 bases at J, leaving 8 bases unmatched. Germline lookup yields CDR1 LNHDA and CDR2 SQIVND (reference sequence). The CDR3 runs 13 residues. CDR3 nucleotide sequence: TGTGCCAGTAGAGACAGGGGTTTGTCGGAAGCTTTCTTT. Translated, it gives CASRDRGLSEAFF.

The chain has TRBV5-4 and TRBJ2-1; 12 bases line up with TRBD2. The CDR3 has 15 residues. Trimming at V came to 1 base and at J to 8 bases, leaving 4 bases not matched to a gene. The germline gives CDR1 SGHNT, CDR2 YYREEE (reference sequence). The chain's CDR3 is CASSLPSGGADEQFF. CDR3 nucleotide sequence: TGTGCCAGCAGCTTGCCTAGCGGGGGGGCTGATGAGCAGTTCTTC.

The rearrangement uses TRBV5-6 and TRBJ1-6, with no clear D. Germline-derived CDR1 and CDR2 are SGHDT and YYEEEE. V gave up 0 bases and J gave up 12 bases, with 10 bases separating them. The CDR3 sequence is 13 residues long. This CDR3 is CASSLAPGKPLHF. The CDR3 DNA sequence: TGTGCCAGCAGCTTGGCCCCCGGTAAACCCCTCCACTTT.

J is TRBJ1-1 and V is TRBV4-3, with D perhaps matching TRBD1 (6 bases). Germline-derived CDR1 and CDR2 are LGHNA and YSLEER. V lost 3 bases and J 7 bases, leaving 15 bases between the germline ends. The CDR3 length is 14 residues. CDR3 nucleotides: TGCGCCAGCAGCCACCGCGGACAGAACGATGAAGCTTTCTTT. Translated, it gives CASSHRGQNDEAFF.

This chain's CDR3 is CASTEYQGSEKLFF. The CDR3 DNA follows: TGCGCCAGCACGGAATATCAGGGGAGTGAAAAACTGTTTTTT. V is TRBV5-1 and J is TRBJ1-4; a weak D match, TRBD1 (6 bases). Looked up from germline, CDR1 is SGHRS and CDR2 is YFSETQ. V lost 6 bases, J lost 7 bases, and 16 bases lay in between. This CDR3 has 14 amino acids.

The rearrangement uses TRBV19 and TRBJ1-2, with D unclear. From germline, CDR1 is LNHDA and CDR2 SQIVND (reference sequence). The CDR3 consists of 12 residues. V shed 5 bases and J shed 1 base, with 5 bases lying between them. The CDR3 reads CASSRHNYGYTF. In nucleotides, the CDR3 is TGTGCCAGTAGTCGACATAACTATGGCTACACCTTC.

This chain connects TRBV7-9 to TRBJ2-1; TRBD1 is a possible D gene (5 bases). The V gene's germline CDR1 is SEHNR and CDR2 FQNEAQ (reference sequence). The CDR3 consists of 16 residues. V gave up 0 bases and J gave up 7 bases, with 16 bases separating them. The CDR3 DNA reads TGTGCCAGCAGCTTAGCAGGACACCTTTTGGGAAATGAGCAGTTCTTC. Translating gives CASSLAGHLLGNEQFF.

This chain joins TRBV6-1 and TRBJ1-5; no clear D gene. Germline V lookup: CDR1 MNHNS, CDR2 SASEGT. The CDR3 spans 15 residues. V gave up 1 base and J gave up 0 bases, with 7 bases separating them. In DNA form, the CDR3 reads TGTGCCAGCAGTGAAGTGGCCCATAGCAATCAGCCCCAGCATTTT. Amino acids: CASSEVAHSNQPQHF.

The chain uses TRBV5-1 and TRBJ1-4; 8 bases align to TRBD1. Per the germline V gene, CDR1 is SGHRS and CDR2 is YFSETQ. V lost 4 bases to trimming and J lost 8 bases; unmatched junction nucleotides: 7. This CDR3 comprises 14 residues. CDR3 region: CASSMTGEEEKLFF. CDR3 DNA sequence: TGCGCCAGCAGCATGACAGGGGAGGAGGAAAAACTGTTTTTT.

This chain links TRBV6-5 with TRBJ2-7; TRBD1 aligns across 8 bases. In germline, CDR1 is MNHEY, CDR2 SVGAGI. The ends lost 5 bases at V and 6 bases at J; junction bases unmatched: 9. The CDR3 is 14 amino acids. The CDR3 is CASSQPSTGVEQYF. In DNA form, the CDR3 reads TGTGCCAGCAGTCAACCCTCGACAGGGGTCGAGCAGTACTTC.

The chain joins TRBV13 to TRBJ1-2; possibly TRBD1 for D (5 bases). V lost 4 bases to trimming and J lost 8 bases, with 17 bases between them. From germline, CDR1 is PRHDT and CDR2 FYEKMQ (reference sequence). CDR3 length: 14 residues. The DNA for the CDR3 is TGTGCCAGCAGCTCTACGAAAGGGGTAGGCGGCTACACCTTC. Protein: CASSSTKGVGGYTF. Supplemented by reference TRBV13 and TRBJ1-2, the full variable domain reads AAGVIQSPRHLIKEKRETATLKCYPIPRHDTVYWYQQGPGQDPQFLISFYEKMQSDKGSIPDRFSAQQFSDYHSELNMSSLELGDSALYFCASSSTKGVGGYTFGSGTRLTVV.

The gene calls are TRBV6-2 or TRBV6-3 and TRBJ1-5, with D perhaps matching TRBD1 (6 bases). Trimming took 5 bases from V and 8 from J, leaving 10 bases between them. Germline V gives CDR1 MNHEY, CDR2 SVGEGT. CDR3 length: 12 amino acids. In nucleotides, the CDR3 is TGTGCCAGCAGTATAGGGGGTAAGCCCCAGCATTTT. Protein product: CASSIGGKPQHF.

This clone was recorded once. This chain uses TRBV7-6 with TRBJ2-3; 10 bases match TRBD2. This CDR3 has 18 residues. Per germline, CDR1 SGHVS and CDR2 FNYEAQ. V lost 5 bases, J lost 2 bases, and 13 bases stayed unmatched. The CDR3 here is CASSQSGGAYLNTDTQYF. The DNA of the CDR3 is TGTGCCAGCAGCCAGAGCGGGGGGGCGTACCTAAACACAGATACGCAGTATTTT.

The chain couples TRBV19 to TRBJ2-1, with 11 bases that match TRBD2. Looked up from germline, CDR1 is LNHDA and CDR2 is SQIVND (reference sequence). The CDR3 totals 14 residues. Trimming removed 7 bases from V and 6 bases from J; junction bases left unmatched: 5. CDR3 DNA: TGTGCCAGTACCCTAGCGGGGGGCGGCAATGAGCAGTTCTTC. This translates into CASTLAGGGNEQFF.

J is TRBJ2-4 and V is TRBV4-1; 8 bases are shared with TRBD1. The CDR3 runs 16 residues. V lost 2 bases, J lost 1 base, and 4 bases stayed unmatched. Germline values: CDR1 MGHRA, CDR2 YSYEKL. CDR3 nucleotide sequence: TGCGCCAGCAGCCAACACGACAGGGGCGCCAAAAACATTCAGTACTTC. This sequence encodes CASSQHDRGAKNIQYF.

The rearrangement joins TRBV7-8 to TRBJ1-2; D uncertain. Germline V gene lookup returns CDR1 SGHVS and CDR2 FQNEAQ. The V and J ends lost 4 bases and 4 bases respectively, with 19 bases between them. This CDR3 comprises 16 residues. CDR3 sequence (DNA): TGTGCCAGCAGCTACCCCGGGGAGGGTTTAGGCTATGGCTACACCTTC. It is translated as CASSYPGEGLGYGYTF.

The V gene is TRBV6-5, the J gene TRBJ2-7; D is undetermined. This CDR3 is built from 11 residues. V gave up 2 bases and J gave up 9 bases, with 8 bases separating them. From germline, CDR1 is MNHEY and CDR2 SVGAGI. The CDR3 nucleotides are TGTGCCAGCAGTTACGGTGCTAGGCAGTACTTC. It specifies CASSYGARQYF.

CDR3 DNA sequence: TGTGCCAGCAGTGAGGCAGGGGTCGGGCAGCCCCAGCATTTT. It encodes CASSEAGVGQPQHF. The chain has TRBV25-1 and TRBJ1-5; D perhaps matches TRBD1 (6 bases). The germline CDR1 and CDR2 sequences are MGHDK and SYGVNS. This CDR3 is built from 14 residues. The V gene lost 3 bases and the J gene lost 7 bases, with 13 bases spanning the gap.

This chain connects TRBV7-9 to TRBJ1-5; TRBD1 matches at 8 bases. Germline V gives CDR1 SEHNR, CDR2 FQNEAQ (reference sequence). This CDR3 has 13 amino acids. With V trimmed by 4 bases and J by 6 bases, 2 bases remained unmatched. CDR3: CASSWTGTQPQHF. CDR3 sequence (DNA): TGTGCCAGCAGCTGGACAGGGACTCAGCCCCAGCATTTT.

This chain uses TRBV9 with TRBJ1-1; 10 bases line up with TRBD1. Germline V lookup: CDR1 SGDLS, CDR2 YYNGEE. V was pared by 3 bases and J by 5 bases, with 4 bases of the junction left unmatched. The CDR3 has 14 amino acids. The CDR3 sequence: CASSGRTGGTEAFF. The DNA for the CDR3 is TGTGCCAGCAGCGGAAGGACAGGGGGGACTGAAGCTTTCTTT.

The chain couples TRBV11-2 to TRBJ1-1; possible D gene TRBD1, 5 bases. Deletions cut 1 base from V and 0 bases from J, with 12 bases between. Germline CDR1 SGHAT, CDR2 FQNNGV. There are 16 residues in the CDR3. CDR3 sequence reads: CASSLVGGGMNTEAFF. The CDR3 region has the DNA TGTGCCAGCAGCTTAGTCGGGGGAGGGATGAACACTGAAGCTTTCTTT.

This chain uses TRBV6-2 or TRBV6-3 with TRBJ1-2; D uncertain. The CDR3 covers 13 residues. Trimming pared 2 bases from V and 0 bases from J, leaving 4 bases between. Germline-derived CDR1 and CDR2 are MNHEY and SVGEGT. CDR3 amino acids: CASSYRANYGYTF. CDR3 bases: TGTGCCAGCAGTTACCGGGCTAACTATGGCTACACCTTC.

The CDR3: CSVETGLGNTIYF. The CDR3 nucleotides are TGCAGCGTTGAGACAGGGTTAGGAAACACCATATATTTT. The genes are TRBV29-1 and TRBJ1-3; 7 bases map to TRBD1. This CDR3 is 13 amino acids long. Germline V lookup: CDR1 SQVTM, CDR2 ANQGSEA. Unmatched junction bases numbered 3, after V lost 3 bases and J lost 4 bases.

V usage is TRBV18 and J usage is TRBJ1-2; D is uncertain. This CDR3 has 12 amino acids. Trimming took 2 bases from V and 4 from J, leaving 5 bases between them. Per the germline V gene, CDR1 is KGHSH and CDR2 is LQKENI. For the CDR3, the DNA is TGTGCCAGCTCACCAGTAGTCTATGGCTACACCTTC. Amino acid sequence: CASSPVVYGYTF.

This clone has a handful of counts. The J gene is TRBJ1-6, the V gene TRBV25-1; 7 bases align to TRBD1. This CDR3 is 13 amino acids long. Germline loops: CDR1 MGHDK, CDR2 SYGVNS. V lost 4 bases, J lost 9 bases, and 3 bases stayed unmatched. CDR3 DNA sequence: TGTGCCAGCAGTGTGCCAGGGGGTTCACCCCTCCACTTT. It codes for CASSVPGGSPLHF.

The CDR3 loop is CASSNTGTGSTNSPLHF. DNA for the CDR3: TGTGCCAGTAGTAACACCGGGACAGGGTCGACCAATTCACCCCTCCACTTT. This sequence joins TRBV19 and TRBJ1-6; TRBD1 matches 9 bases. CDR3 length equals 17 residues. V shed 4 bases, J shed 7 bases, and the junction held 11 bases outside the gene matches. CDR1 is LNHDA and CDR2 is SQIVND in the germline V gene (reference sequence).

This clone was counted once. The V call is TRBV4-2, the J call TRBJ1-6; D ambiguous. This CDR3 is built from 18 residues. The germline CDR1 and CDR2 sequences are LGHNA and YNFKEQ. V shed 0 bases and J shed 0 bases, with 12 bases lying between them. This chain's CDR3 is CASSQDFEMSSYNSPLHF. The CDR3 DNA is TGTGCCAGCAGCCAAGATTTCGAAATGAGCTCCTATAATTCACCCCTCCACTTT.

V usage is TRBV19 and J usage is TRBJ1-1; 10 positions agree with TRBD1. V trimming: 3 bases; J trimming: 7 bases; junction bases outside the gene matches: 2. This CDR3 is 13 amino acids long. Germline CDR1 reads LNHDA; CDR2 reads SQIVND (reference sequence). The CDR3 spells CASSMGQGIEAFF. The CDR3 nucleotides read TGTGCCAGTAGTATGGGACAGGGGATTGAAGCTTTCTTT. The full variable domain, with the rest looked up from reference TRBV19 and TRBJ1-1, is DGGITQSPKYLFRKEGQNVTLSCEQNLNHDAMYWYRQDPGQGLRLIYYSQIVNDFQKGDIAEGYSVSREKKESFPLTVTSAQKNPTAFYLCASSMGQGIEAFFGQGTRLTVV.

This clone came up once. V is TRBV5-1 and J is TRBJ2-5; no definite D call. Trimming left V 1 base short and J 8 bases short, with 24 bases between. This CDR3 spans 17 amino acids. Germline V lookup: CDR1 SGHRS, CDR2 YFSETQ. CDR3 residues: CASSLSPAVADKNTQYF. CDR3 coding DNA: TGCGCCAGCAGCTTGTCCCCTGCCGTTGCGGATAAGAACACCCAGTACTTC.